The present entry profiles one TCR beta chain with its context. This specimen belongs to a study of blood T cell repertoires in COVID-19. Membership in each cohort depended on participant-reported clinical history. Germline CDR1 is SGHVS and CDR2 is FQNEAQ. Trimming cost V 4 bases and J 15 bases; bases outside gene matches: 8. This CDR3 region has 13 residues. The table came from immunoSEQ multiplex PCR; TCRdb's copy has only in-frame clones and leaves some out. The sample yields 250,000 to 350,000 clones, about 87% seen once. The sequenced sample was PBMCs or T cells enriched from blood (not recorded which). V gene TRBV7-8 combines with J gene TRBJ2-1; 11 bases fit TRBD2. The source is a woman aged 18-30 years who had recovered from COVID-19. The chain's CDR3 is CASSSLSSGRGFF. The CDR3 coding sequence is TGTGCCAGCAGCTCCCTGAGTAGCGGGAGGGGGTTCTTC.